This T cell receptor beta chain was recorded in a study of OX40 agonist ivuxolimab in advanced cancers. For the study at large: Partial responses were seen in three patients, one with hepatocellular carcinoma and two with cutaneous melanoma. The study, taken as a whole, reports: CD4+ and CD8+ blood T cells expanded clonally by week 6 at 0.1 to 3.0 mg/kg. Among expanded peripheral T cells, antigen specificity went undetermined.

The repertoire was sequenced with immunoSEQ multiplex PCR; TCRdb's copy has only in-frame clones and lacks some. The table includes tens of thousands of clones, about 88% detected once. The CDR3 contains 14 residues. V lost 0 bases to trimming and J lost 5 bases, with 11 bases between them. Germline lookup yields CDR1 SGDLS and CDR2 YYNGEE. Details on this clone: Its antigen is as yet unknown.

The receptor was isolated from an adult with an advanced solid tumor such as melanoma, head and neck, liver or kidney cancer. Sequencing was performed on CD4+ or CD8+ T cells sorted from blood, taken in a trial of the OX40 agonist ivuxolimab. The J gene is TRBJ1-1, the V gene TRBV9; tentative D call: TRBD1 (5 bases). The CDR3 loop is CASSVGDGGTEAFF. Written as DNA, the CDR3 is TGTGCCAGCAGCGTAGGGGACGGGGGTACTGAAGCTTTCTTT.